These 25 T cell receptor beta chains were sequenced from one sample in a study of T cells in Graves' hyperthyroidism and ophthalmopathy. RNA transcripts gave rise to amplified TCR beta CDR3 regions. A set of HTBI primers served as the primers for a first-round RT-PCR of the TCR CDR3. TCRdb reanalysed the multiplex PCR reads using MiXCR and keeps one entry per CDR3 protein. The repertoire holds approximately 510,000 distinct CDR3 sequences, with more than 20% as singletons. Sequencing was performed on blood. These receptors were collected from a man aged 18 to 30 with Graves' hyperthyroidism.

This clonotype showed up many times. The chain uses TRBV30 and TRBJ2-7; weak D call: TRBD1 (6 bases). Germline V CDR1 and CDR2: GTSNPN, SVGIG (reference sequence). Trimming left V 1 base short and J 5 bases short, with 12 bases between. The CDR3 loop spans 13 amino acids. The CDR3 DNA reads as TGTGCCTGGAGTGCTTACAGGGCTAACGAGCAGTACTTC. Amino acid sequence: CAWSAYRANEQYF.

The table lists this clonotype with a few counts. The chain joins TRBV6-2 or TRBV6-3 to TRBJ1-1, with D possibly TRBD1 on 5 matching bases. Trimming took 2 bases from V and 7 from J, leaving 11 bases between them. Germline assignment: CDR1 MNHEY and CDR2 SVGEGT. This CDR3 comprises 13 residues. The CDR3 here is CASSYGTSSEAFF. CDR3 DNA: TGTGCCAGCAGTTACGGGACGAGCAGTGAAGCTTTCTTT.

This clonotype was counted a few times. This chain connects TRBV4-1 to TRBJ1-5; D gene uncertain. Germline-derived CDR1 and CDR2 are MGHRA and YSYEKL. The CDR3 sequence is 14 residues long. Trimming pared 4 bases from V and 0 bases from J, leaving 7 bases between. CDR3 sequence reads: CASSPRNSNQPQHF. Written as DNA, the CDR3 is TGCGCCAGCAGCCCGAGAAATAGCAATCAGCCCCAGCATTTT.

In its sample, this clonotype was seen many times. The CDR3: CASSPQVGPERYEQYF. The CDR3 nucleotides read TGTGCCAGCAGCCCCCAAGTGGGACCAGAGCGCTACGAGCAGTACTTC. The chain couples TRBV4-2 to TRBJ2-7, with D perhaps given as TRBD1 or TRBD2 (5 bases each). CDR1 and CDR2 from the germline V gene are LGHNA and YNFKEQ. V lost 4 bases and J lost 3, with 19 bases in between. CDR3 size: 16 residues.

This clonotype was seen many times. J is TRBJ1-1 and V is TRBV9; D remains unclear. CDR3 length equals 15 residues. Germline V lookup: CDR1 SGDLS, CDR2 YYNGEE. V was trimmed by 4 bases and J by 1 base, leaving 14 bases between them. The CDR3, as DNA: TGTGCCAGCAGCCCATCATCCGGTAAGAACACTGAAGCTTTCTTT. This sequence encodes CASSPSSGKNTEAFF.

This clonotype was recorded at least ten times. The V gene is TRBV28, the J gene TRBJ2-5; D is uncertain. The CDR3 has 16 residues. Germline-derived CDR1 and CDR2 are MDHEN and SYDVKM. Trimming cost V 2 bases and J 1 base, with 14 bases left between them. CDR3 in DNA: TGTGCCAGCAGTTTAGAAGTGTCCTGGGTCCAAGAGACCCAGTACTTC. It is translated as CASSLEVSWVQETQYF.

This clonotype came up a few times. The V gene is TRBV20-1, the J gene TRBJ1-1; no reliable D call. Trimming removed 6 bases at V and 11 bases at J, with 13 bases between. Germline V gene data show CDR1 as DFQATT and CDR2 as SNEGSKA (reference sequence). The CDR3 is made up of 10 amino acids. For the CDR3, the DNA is TGCAGTGCCGAGTACCGTGCGGCTTTCTTT. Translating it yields CSAEYRAAFF.

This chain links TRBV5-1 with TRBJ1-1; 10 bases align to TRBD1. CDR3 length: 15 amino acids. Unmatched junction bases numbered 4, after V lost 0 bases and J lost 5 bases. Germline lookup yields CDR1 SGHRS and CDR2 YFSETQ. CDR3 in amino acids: CASSLEDRGPTEAFF. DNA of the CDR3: TGCGCCAGCAGCTTGGAAGACAGGGGGCCAACTGAAGCTTTCTTT.

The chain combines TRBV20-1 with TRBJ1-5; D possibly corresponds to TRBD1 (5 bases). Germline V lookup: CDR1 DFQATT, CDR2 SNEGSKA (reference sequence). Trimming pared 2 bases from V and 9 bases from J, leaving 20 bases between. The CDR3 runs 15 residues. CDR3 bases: TGCAGTGCTAGAAACCCTAGGGGCGGACTTGGGCCCCAGCATTTT. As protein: CSARNPRGGLGPQHF.

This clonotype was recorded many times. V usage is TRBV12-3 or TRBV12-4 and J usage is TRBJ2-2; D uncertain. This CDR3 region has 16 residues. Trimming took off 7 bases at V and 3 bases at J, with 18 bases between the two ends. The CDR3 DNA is TGTGCCAGCACCCCCGGAAGGCGCGCGGACACCGGGGAGCTGTTTTTT. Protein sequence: CASTPGRRADTGELFF.

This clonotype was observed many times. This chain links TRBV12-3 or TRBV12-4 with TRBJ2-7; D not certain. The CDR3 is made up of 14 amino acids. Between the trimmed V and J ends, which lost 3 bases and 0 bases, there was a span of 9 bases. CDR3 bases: TGTGCCAGCAGTTTGTTTGCCAGCTCCTACGAGCAGTACTTC. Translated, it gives CASSLFASSYEQYF.

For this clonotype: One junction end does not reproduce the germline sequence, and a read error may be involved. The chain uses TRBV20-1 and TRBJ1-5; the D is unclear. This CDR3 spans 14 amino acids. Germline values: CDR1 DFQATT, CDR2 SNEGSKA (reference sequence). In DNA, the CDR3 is TGCTGTGCTAGAGATATGAGGATTAATCAGCCCCAGCATTTT. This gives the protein CCARDMRINQPQHF.

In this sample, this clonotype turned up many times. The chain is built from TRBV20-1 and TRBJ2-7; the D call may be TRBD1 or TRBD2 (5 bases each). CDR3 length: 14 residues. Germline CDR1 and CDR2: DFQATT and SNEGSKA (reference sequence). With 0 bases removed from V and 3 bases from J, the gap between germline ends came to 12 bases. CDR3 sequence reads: CSARDRLGGYEQYF. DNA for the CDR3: TGCAGTGCTAGAGACCGACTTGGGGGCTACGAGCAGTACTTC.

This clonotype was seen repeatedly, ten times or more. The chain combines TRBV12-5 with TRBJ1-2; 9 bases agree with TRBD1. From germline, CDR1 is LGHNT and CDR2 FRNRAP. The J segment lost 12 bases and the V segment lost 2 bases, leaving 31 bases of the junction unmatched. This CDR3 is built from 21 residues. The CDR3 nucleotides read TGTGCTAGTGGTTTGCCAACCCCCTACCGGGACAGGGACTATGGTTTATTAGCGGACACCTTC. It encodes CASGLPTPYRDRDYGLLADTF.

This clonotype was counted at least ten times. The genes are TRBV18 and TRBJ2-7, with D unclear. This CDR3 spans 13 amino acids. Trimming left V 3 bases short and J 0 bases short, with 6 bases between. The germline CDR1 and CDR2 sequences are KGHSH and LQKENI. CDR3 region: CASSPTDSYEQYF. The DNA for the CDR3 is TGTGCCAGCTCACCGACCGACTCCTACGAGCAGTACTTC. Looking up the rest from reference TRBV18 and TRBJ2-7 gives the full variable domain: NAGVMQNPRHLVRRRGQEARLRCSPMKGHSHVYWYRQLPEEGLKFMVYLQKENIIDESGMPKERFSAEFPKEGPSILRIQQVVRGDSAAYFCASSPTDSYEQYFGPGTRLTVT.

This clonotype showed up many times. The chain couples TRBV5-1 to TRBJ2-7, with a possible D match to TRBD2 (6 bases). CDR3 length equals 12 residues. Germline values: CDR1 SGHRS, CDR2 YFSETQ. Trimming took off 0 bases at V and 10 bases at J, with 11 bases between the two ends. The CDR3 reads CASSLESGRQYF. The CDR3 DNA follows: TGCGCCAGCAGCTTGGAGAGCGGGCGACAGTACTTC.

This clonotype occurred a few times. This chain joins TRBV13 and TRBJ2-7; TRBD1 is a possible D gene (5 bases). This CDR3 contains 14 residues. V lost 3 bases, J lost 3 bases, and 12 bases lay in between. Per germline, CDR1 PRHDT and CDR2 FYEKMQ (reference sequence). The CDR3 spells CASSFSRQFYEQYF. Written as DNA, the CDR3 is TGTGCCAGCAGCTTTTCGAGACAGTTCTACGAGCAGTACTTC.

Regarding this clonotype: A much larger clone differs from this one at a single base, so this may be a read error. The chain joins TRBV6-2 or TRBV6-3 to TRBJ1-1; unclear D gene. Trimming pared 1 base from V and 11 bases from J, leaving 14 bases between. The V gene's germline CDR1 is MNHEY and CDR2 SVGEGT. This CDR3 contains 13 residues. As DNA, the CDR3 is TGTGCCAGCAGTTACTTGGCGGGGAGCGGTGCTTTCTTT. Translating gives CASSYLAGSGAFF.

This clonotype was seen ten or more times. The CDR3 loop reads CASSRFPGQGGETQYF. CDR3 DNA sequence: TGTGCCAGCAGTCGCTTCCCGGGACAGGGGGGAGAGACCCAGTACTTC. This chain connects TRBV27 to TRBJ2-5; 11 bases are shared with TRBD1. CDR3 size: 16 residues. Trimming removed 5 bases from V and 4 bases from J; junction bases left unmatched: 9. Germline assignment: CDR1 MNHEY and CDR2 SMNVEV (reference sequence).

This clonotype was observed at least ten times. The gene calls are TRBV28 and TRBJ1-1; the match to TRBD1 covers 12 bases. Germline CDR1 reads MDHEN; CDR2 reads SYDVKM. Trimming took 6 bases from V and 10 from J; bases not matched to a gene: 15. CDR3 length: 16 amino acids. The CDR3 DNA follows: TGTGCCAGCAGCCGCAGGCCGGGACAGGGGGCGCAGGGAGCTTTCTTT. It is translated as CASSRRPGQGAQGAFF.

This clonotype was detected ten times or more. CDR3 amino acids: CASSSSGGNAETQYF. In DNA, the CDR3 is TGTGCCAGCAGCTCTAGCGGGGGGAACGCGGAGACCCAGTACTTC. The rearrangement links TRBV9 to TRBJ2-5; TRBD2 matches at 11 bases. V trimming: 4 bases; J trimming: 5 bases; junction bases outside the gene matches: 7. The germline gives CDR1 SGDLS, CDR2 YYNGEE. This CDR3 has 15 amino acids.

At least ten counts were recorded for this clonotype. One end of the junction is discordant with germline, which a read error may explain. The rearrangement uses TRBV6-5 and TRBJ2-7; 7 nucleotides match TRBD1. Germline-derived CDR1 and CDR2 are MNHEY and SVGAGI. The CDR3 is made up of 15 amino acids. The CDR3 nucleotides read TGTGCCAGCAGCTACTACAGGGGTTCCTCCTACGAGCAGTACTTC. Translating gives CASSYYRGSSYEQYF.

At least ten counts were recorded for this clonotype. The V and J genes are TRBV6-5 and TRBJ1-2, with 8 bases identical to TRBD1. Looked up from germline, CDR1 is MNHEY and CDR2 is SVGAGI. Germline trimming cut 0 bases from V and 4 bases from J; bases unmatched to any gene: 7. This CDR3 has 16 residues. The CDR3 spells CASSYSEVTGVYGYTF. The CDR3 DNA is TGTGCCAGCAGTTACTCAGAAGTGACAGGGGTCTATGGCTACACCTTC.

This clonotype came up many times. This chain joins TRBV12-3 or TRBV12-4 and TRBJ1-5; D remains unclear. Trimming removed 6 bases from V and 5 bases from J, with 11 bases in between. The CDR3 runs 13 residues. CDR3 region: CASSNHWDQPQHF. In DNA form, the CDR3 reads TGTGCCAGCAGCAATCATTGGGATCAGCCCCAGCATTTT.

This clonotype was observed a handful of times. The DNA for the CDR3 is TGTGCCAGCAGCCTACCGCCTTCGGGCTACACCTTC. As protein: CASSLPPSGYTF. The chain is built from TRBV28 and TRBJ1-2, with D uncertain. This CDR3 region has 12 residues. Trimming pared 6 bases from V and 8 bases from J, leaving 13 bases between. Germline CDR1 reads MDHEN; CDR2 reads SYDVKM.